This entry is about one T cell receptor (beta chain). The antigen is not known. The iRepertoire nested amplicon-rescue multiplex PCR amplified TCR alpha and beta CDR3s from RNA. One-step reverse transcription and amplification started from about 100-400 ng of tissue mRNA or PBMC total RNA. In TCRdb, the multiplex PCR reads were re-called with MiXCR into one record per CDR3 protein. The repertoire consists of about 140,000 distinct CDR3 sequences, with about 39% occurring once and the leading ten covering roughly 20%. These data are taken from a study of glioma-infiltrating T cells. The CDR3 spans 15 residues. The germline V gene has CDR1 LNHNV and CDR2 YYDKDF (reference sequence). V lost 5 bases, J lost 6 bases, and 5 bases stayed unmatched. Findings and limits, study-wide: Non-neoplastic patients had below-expected tissue-blood divergence, while all gliomas exceeded expectation. Very few CDR3 sequences were shared between tissue and blood.

J is TRBJ1-5 and V is TRBV15; 12 bases map to TRBD1. The sample was glioma tissue, nonneoplastic brain tissue, or PBMCs (not recorded which). The clonotype was recovered from a human donor with low-grade glioma or glioblastoma, undergoing nonglioma brain surgery, or in good health (not recorded which). The CDR3 sequence is CATSRGTGGGQPQHF. CDR3 nucleotides: TGTGCCACCAGCCGGGGGACAGGGGGCGGTCAGCCCCAGCATTTT.